This paragraph covers one T cell receptor beta chain sequence. V lost 2 bases, J lost 4 bases, and 5 bases stayed unmatched. Per the germline V gene, CDR1 is SGHRS and CDR2 is YFSETQ. The CDR3 covers 17 residues. This specimen belongs to a study of cytomegalovirus exposure and HLA in healthy donors. PCR amplification relied on 60 Vbeta primers (plus 13 Jbeta primers). The data were produced by immunoSEQ multiplex PCR, yet TCRdb's version contains in-frame clones alone and is incomplete. The sample includes some 90,000 clones, 65% to 85% seen only once; the top ten take 2.7%. The gene calls are TRBV5-1 and TRBJ2-1, with TRBD2 matching 14 bases. Source material: PBMCs. The TCR comes from a young man in good health and CMV-seronegative. The CDR3 is CASSLSGTSGGYNEQFF. The DNA of the CDR3 is TGCGCCAGCAGCTTATCCGGGACTAGCGGGGGATACAATGAGCAGTTCTTC.